A single sample gave rise to the 20 T cell receptor beta chains below, sequenced in a study of Graves' ophthalmopathy and Graves' hyperthyroidism. The TCR beta CDR3 regions underwent amplification from RNA transcripts. Second-round multiplex PCR came after a first-round RT-PCR that employed HTBI primers. TCRdb independently ran MiXCR on the multiplex PCR reads; one entry per CDR3 protein. The sample shows 500,000 to 700,000 distinct CDR3 sequences, 35% to 45% of them seen only once. Input material: peripheral blood or thyroid tissue (not recorded which). These receptors came from an adult man with Graves' hyperthyroidism.

In its sample, this clonotype was seen many times. The V gene is TRBV9, the J gene TRBJ1-6, with a tentative D call TRBD1 (6 bases). This CDR3 is 14 amino acids long. Trimming took off 0 bases at V and 8 bases at J, with 9 bases between the two ends. Per germline, CDR1 SGDLS and CDR2 YYNGEE. CDR3 DNA: TGTGCCAGCAGCGTAGCAGGGGTCGATTCACCCCTCCACTTT. Amino acid sequence: CASSVAGVDSPLHF.

This clonotype was recorded only once. The chain links TRBV5-1 to TRBJ2-3; the match to TRBD1 covers 7 bases. The CDR3 spans 16 residues. V trimming: 4 bases; J trimming: 4 bases; junction bases outside the gene matches: 12. The germline V gene has CDR1 SGHRS and CDR2 YFSETQ. In DNA, the CDR3 is TGCGCCAGCAGCCCTCAGACAGGGATCCTCGCAGATACGCAGTATTTT. Residues: CASSPQTGILADTQYF.

The chain uses TRBV10-3 and TRBJ1-3; a possible D gene is TRBD1 (6 bases). Trimming stripped 2 bases from V and 8 bases from J, with 16 bases between. The CDR3 totals 15 residues. The germline V gene has CDR1 ENHRY and CDR2 SYGVKD. In DNA, the CDR3 is TGTGCCATCAGTGAGGACAGGAACTATGGCTACACCATATATTTT. Translating gives CAISEDRNYGYTIYF.

Ten or more counts support this clonotype. The chain carries TRBV7-8 and TRBJ1-5; no clear D. CDR1 is SGHVS, CDR2 FQNEAQ, per germline. Trimming pared 1 base from V and 3 bases from J, leaving 10 bases between. The CDR3 has 15 amino acids. The CDR3 region has the DNA TGTGCCAGCAGCTTAGGGTTTGGCGACAATCAGCCCCAGCATTTT. This gives the protein CASSLGFGDNQPQHF.

V usage is TRBV29-1 and J usage is TRBJ2-7; 7 bases are a match to TRBD2. Germline assignment: CDR1 SQVTM and CDR2 ANQGSEA. The CDR3 sequence is 14 residues long. Losses at the gene ends were 4 bases for V and 7 bases for J; bases not matched to a gene: 13. Here the CDR3 DNA reads TGCAGCGTTGGGCGGGAGCCGAACTACAATGAGCAGTACTTC. Translation gives CSVGREPNYNEQYF.

The table lists this clonotype with many counts. This chain connects TRBV19 to TRBJ2-5, with a weak D call TRBD1 (5 bases). CDR3 size: 14 residues. Germline CDR1 and CDR2: LNHDA and SQIVND (reference sequence). V was cut by 3 bases and J by 4 bases, with 12 bases left in between. The chain's CDR3 is CASSMGPLGETQYF. As DNA, the CDR3 is TGTGCCAGTAGTATGGGGCCTCTAGGAGAGACCCAGTACTTC.

This clonotype was observed a handful of times. This chain connects TRBV5-4 to TRBJ1-4; D might be TRBD1 (5 bases). Germline V lookup: CDR1 SGHNT, CDR2 YYREEE (reference sequence). Trimming cost V 0 bases and J 7 bases, with 13 bases left between them. There are 15 residues in the CDR3. DNA of the CDR3: TGTGCCAGCAGCTTGGATCAGGGCCTGTCTGAAAAACTGTTTTTT. This translates into CASSLDQGLSEKLFF.

CDR3 loop: CSAKLAENEQFF. The DNA for the CDR3 is TGCAGTGCTAAGCTAGCGGAGAATGAGCAGTTCTTC. The chain links TRBV20-1 to TRBJ2-1, with TRBD2 matching 7 bases. Unmatched junction bases numbered 4, after V lost 4 bases and J lost 7 bases. The CDR3 has 12 residues. Germline V lookup: CDR1 DFQATT, CDR2 SNEGSKA (reference sequence).

This clonotype was observed at least ten times. V is TRBV12-3 or TRBV12-4 and J is TRBJ2-5; the match to TRBD2 covers 9 bases. With 3 bases clipped from V and 2 bases from J, the junction kept 10 bases outside the gene matches. This CDR3 is built from 17 residues. CDR3 coding DNA: TGTGCCAGCAGTTTCGCGGGGGGGAGACGAGGTCAAGAGACCCAGTACTTC. Protein product: CASSFAGGRRGQETQYF.

Many counts were recorded for this clonotype. The chain joins TRBV5-1 to TRBJ1-2; D might be TRBD1 (6 bases). Trimming stripped 5 bases from V and 1 base from J, with 12 bases between. Looked up from germline, CDR1 is SGHRS and CDR2 is YFSETQ. This CDR3 contains 14 residues. Here the CDR3 DNA reads TGCGCCAGCAGTCCGACAGGTGTTAACTATGGCTACACCTTC. This translates into CASSPTGVNYGYTF.

Note on this clonotype: This may be a read error: a much more frequent sequence differs by one nucleotide. The rearrangement links TRBV2 to TRBJ2-7; D tentatively fits TRBD1 or TRBD2 (5 bases each). Germline lookup yields CDR1 SNHLY and CDR2 FYNNEI. V shed 7 bases and J shed 2 bases, with 15 bases lying between them. This CDR3 spans 14 amino acids. CDR3 bases: TGTGCCAGCAAGGGGAGAGGCAGAACCTACGAGCAGTACTTC. It encodes CASKGRGRTYEQYF.

The gene calls are TRBV10-3 and TRBJ1-2, with D possibly matching TRBD1 (6 bases). The CDR3 extends over 18 amino acids. The germline CDR1 and CDR2 sequences are ENHRY and SYGVKD. The ends were cut back, 6 bases at V and 0 bases at J, with 23 bases in the middle. CDR3 residues: CAISRAGDTRPANYGYTF. In DNA, the CDR3 is TGTGCCATCAGCCGCGCGGGGGACACCCGACCAGCTAACTATGGCTACACCTTC.

This clonotype was detected many times. This rearrangement joins TRBV7-9 to TRBJ2-2; D is perhaps TRBD1 or TRBD2 (6 bases each). This CDR3 spans 14 amino acids. V lost 7 bases to trimming and J lost 0 bases, with 9 bases between them. Germline-derived CDR1 and CDR2 are SEHNR and FQNEAQ (reference sequence). CDR3 amino acids: CASKGGTNTGELFF. DNA of the CDR3: TGTGCCAGCAAGGGGGGAACGAACACCGGGGAGCTGTTTTTT.

The chain carries TRBV7-9 and TRBJ2-7; a possible D gene is TRBD1 (7 bases). V was clipped by 5 bases and J by 3 bases, with 17 bases between them. The CDR3 is made up of 15 amino acids. CDR1 is SEHNR and CDR2 is FQNEAQ in the germline V gene (reference sequence). CDR3 nucleotide sequence: TGTGCCAGCAGCCCCTCCCGCAGGGGGGACTACGAGCAGTACTTC. Translated, it gives CASSPSRRGDYEQYF. Filled out from reference TRBV7-9 and TRBJ2-7, the complete variable domain reads DTGVSQNPRHKITKRGQNVTFRCDPISEHNRLYWYRQTLGQGPEFLTYFQNEAQLEKSRLLSDRFSAERPKGSFSTLEIQRTEQGDSAMYLCASSPSRRGDYEQYFGPGTRLTVT.

The sample holds many counts of this clonotype. The V call is TRBV3-1, the J call TRBJ2-7; TRBD2 aligns across 14 bases. The J segment lost 6 bases and the V segment lost 3 bases, leaving 7 bases of the junction unmatched. Germline values: CDR1 LGHDT, CDR2 YNNKEL (reference sequence). This CDR3 has 16 amino acids. DNA of the CDR3: TGTGCCAGCAGCCAGGAAACGGGACTAGCGGGGGCCGAGCAGTACTTC. It is translated as CASSQETGLAGAEQYF.

The chain carries TRBV7-2 and TRBJ2-7; the D gene is possibly TRBD1 (5 bases). V shed 2 bases and J shed 2 bases, with 13 bases lying between them. Germline V CDR1 and CDR2: SGHTA, FQGNSA. The CDR3 is 15 residues long. CDR3 in DNA: TGTGCCAGCAGCTTATCCCCCAGGGATGCCTACGAGCAGTACTTC. Translated, it gives CASSLSPRDAYEQYF.

This clonotype was recorded many times. This chain connects TRBV12-3 or TRBV12-4 to TRBJ1-5; perhaps TRBD1 as D (5 bases). Trimming left V 4 bases short and J 5 bases short, with 9 bases between. CDR3 length: 13 residues. CDR3 amino acids: CASSSIGDQPQHF. In DNA form, the CDR3 reads TGTGCCAGCAGTTCGATAGGGGATCAGCCCCAGCATTTT.

This clonotype has ten or more counts. CDR3 protein: CASSLRTGGFANTGELFF. CDR3 DNA: TGCGCCAGCAGCTTACGGACAGGGGGCTTTGCGAACACCGGGGAGCTGTTTTTT. The genes are TRBV5-1 and TRBJ2-2; 11 positions agree with TRBD1. Germline loops: CDR1 SGHRS, CDR2 YFSETQ. V was pared by 2 bases and J by 0 bases, with 6 bases of the junction left unmatched. CDR3 length: 18 amino acids.

This clonotype was counted a few times. This chain connects TRBV12-3 or TRBV12-4 to TRBJ2-5; 8 nucleotides match TRBD1. Germline trimming cut 4 bases from V and 2 bases from J; bases unmatched to any gene: 3. The length of the CDR3 is 14 residues. CDR3 coding DNA: TGTGCCAGCAGTTCGGGACAGGCTCAAGAGACCCAGTACTTC. Translated: CASSSGQAQETQYF.

This clonotype was observed a few times. The J gene is TRBJ2-5, the V gene TRBV20-1; TRBD2 aligns across 14 bases. Germline loops: CDR1 DFQATT, CDR2 SNEGSKA (reference sequence). The CDR3 loop spans 17 amino acids. The V and J ends lost 0 bases and 5 bases, in that order; junction bases with no gene match: 8. The CDR3 protein is CSAREDGLAGGWETQYF. As DNA, the CDR3 is TGCAGTGCTAGAGAGGACGGACTAGCGGGAGGCTGGGAGACCCAGTACTTC.